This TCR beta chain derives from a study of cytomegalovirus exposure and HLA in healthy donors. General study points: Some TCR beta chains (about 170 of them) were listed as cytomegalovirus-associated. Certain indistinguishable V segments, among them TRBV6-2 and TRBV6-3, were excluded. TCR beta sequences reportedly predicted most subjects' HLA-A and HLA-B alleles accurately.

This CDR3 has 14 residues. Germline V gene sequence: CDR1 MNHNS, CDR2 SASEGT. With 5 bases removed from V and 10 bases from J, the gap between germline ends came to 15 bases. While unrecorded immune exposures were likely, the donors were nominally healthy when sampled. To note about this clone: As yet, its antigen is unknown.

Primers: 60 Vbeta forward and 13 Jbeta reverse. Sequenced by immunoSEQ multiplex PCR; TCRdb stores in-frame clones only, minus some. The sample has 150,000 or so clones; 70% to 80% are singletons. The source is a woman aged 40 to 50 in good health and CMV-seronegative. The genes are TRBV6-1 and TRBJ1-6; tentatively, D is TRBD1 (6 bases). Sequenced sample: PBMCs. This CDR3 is CASSPQGSYSPLHF. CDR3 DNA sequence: TGTGCCAGCAGTCCGCAGGGGAGCTACTCACCCCTCCACTTT.